This T cell receptor beta chain came from a study of neurological immune-mediated disorders. Overall study findings and caveats: No CDR3 amino acid sequences recurred among expanded clones across subjects, suggesting private repertoires in all groups.

In its sample, this clonotype was seen many times. Antigen: not known. Looked up from germline, CDR1 is SQVTM and CDR2 is ANQGSEA. V dropped 4 bases and J dropped 0; count of bases not matched to a gene: 10. CDR3 length: 16 residues. PBMCs stored at -80 C, 2 million in total, were the source of the unsorted libraries. TCRdb reanalysed the 5' RACE reads using MiXCR and keeps one entry per CDR3 protein. The table has 65,000 to 80,000 distinct CDR3 sequences, around 5% seen once; the top ten hold roughly 2.4%. Sequenced material: PBMCs. The chain carries TRBV29-1 and TRBJ2-7; TRBD2 aligns across 9 bases. The source is a woman in her sixties or seventies with multiple sclerosis. The CDR3 is CSVASSSGTFSYEQYF. The CDR3 nucleotides are TGCAGCGTTGCCAGTTCTAGCGGGACTTTCTCCTACGAGCAGTACTTC.